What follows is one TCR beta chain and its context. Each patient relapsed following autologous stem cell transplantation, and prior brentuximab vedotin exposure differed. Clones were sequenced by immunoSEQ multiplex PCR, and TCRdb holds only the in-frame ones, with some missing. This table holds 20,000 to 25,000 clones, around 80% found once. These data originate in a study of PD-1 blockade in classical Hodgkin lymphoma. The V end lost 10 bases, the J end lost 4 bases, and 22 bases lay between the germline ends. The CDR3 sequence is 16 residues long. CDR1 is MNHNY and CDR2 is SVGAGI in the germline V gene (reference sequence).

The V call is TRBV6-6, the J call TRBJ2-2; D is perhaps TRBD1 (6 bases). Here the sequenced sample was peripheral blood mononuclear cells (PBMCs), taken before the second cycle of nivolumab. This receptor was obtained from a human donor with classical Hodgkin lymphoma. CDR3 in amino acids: CATLPAGIGGTGELFF. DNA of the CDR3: TGTGCCACCCTACCGGCTGGGATAGGGGGCACCGGGGAGCTGTTTTTT.